Following are 20 T cell receptor beta chains from one sample sequenced in a study of shared clonotypes between healthy human individuals (dated by TCRdb to about 2020). For the CD8 naive samples, CD45RO-negative cells were positively selected for CCR7, yielding a CD45RA+CCR7+ population from which TemRA cells were excluded. Libraries were constructed by the immunoSEQ multiplex PCR assay. Here the immuneACCESS table is served through TCRdb, limited to in-frame sequences with V and J called. Missing clones are a known gap in these copies; in checked studies unresolved V genes cover under half, and the rest lacks a known reason. Within this sample are some 2.1 million clones, with about 95% of them counted one time only. The ten largest clones take up 1.1% of the sample. Sequencing used naive CD8+ T cells sorted from blood. This specimen's cell subset or site label, interpreted: CD45RA+CCR7+. These receptor sequences come from a man aged 18 to 30 in good health.

The V and J genes are TRBV6-6 and TRBJ1-1, with 7 bases lining up with TRBD1. The CDR3 has 15 residues. J gave up 5 bases and V 2 bases, and 8 bases lay outside the gene matches. In germline, CDR1 is MNHNY, CDR2 SVGAGI (reference sequence). The CDR3 bases are TGTGCCAGCAGTTACCCCCAGGGGGGAGTAACTGAAGCTTTCTTT. The encoded protein is CASSYPQGGVTEAFF.

The gene calls are TRBV5-1 and TRBJ2-1, with D unresolved. Germline CDR1 and CDR2: SGHRS and YFSETQ. The CDR3 is 11 amino acids. Trimming left V 2 bases short and J 10 bases short, with 7 bases between. CDR3 sequence (DNA): TGCGCCAGCAGCTTCGCAGGCGAGCAGTTCTTC. Its translation: CASSFAGEQFF.

As concerns this clone: Different DNA sequences within this sample yield the same CDR3. This chain links TRBV5-6 with TRBJ2-3; D call uncertain. Germline loops: CDR1 SGHDT, CDR2 YYEEEE. The V gene lost 2 bases and the J gene lost 4 bases, with 5 bases spanning the gap. This CDR3 comprises 12 residues. The CDR3 coding sequence is TGTGCCAGCAGCTTTAGCCCAGATACGCAGTATTTT. Protein: CASSFSPDTQYF.

This chain connects TRBV11-2 to TRBJ2-3, with D perhaps assigned TRBD1 or TRBD2 (6 bases each). Germline loops: CDR1 SGHAT, CDR2 FQNNGV. The CDR3 totals 15 residues. The germline V and J ends were trimmed by 8 bases and 6 bases, with 21 bases remaining between them. As DNA, the CDR3 is TGTGCCAGCGGCGAGTCGTGGGGGGCAGGGGATACGCAGTATTTT. Its protein is CASGESWGAGDTQYF. Together with reference TRBV11-2 and TRBJ2-3, the CDR3 gives the full variable domain: EAGVAQSPRYKIIEKRQSVAFWCNPISGHATLYWYQQILGQGPKLLIQFQNNGVVDDSQLPKDRFSAERLKGVDSTLKIQPAKLEDSAVYLCASGESWGAGDTQYFGPGTRLTVL.

The gene calls are TRBV27 and TRBJ2-2; 8 bases are shared with TRBD2. Germline loops: CDR1 MNHEY, CDR2 SMNVEV (reference sequence). Germline trimming cut 3 bases from V and 1 base from J; bases unmatched to any gene: 7. This CDR3 is 17 amino acids long. The CDR3 protein is CASSFRRLAGNTGELFF. CDR3 in DNA: TGTGCCAGCAGTTTCCGGAGGCTAGCGGGGAACACCGGGGAGCTGTTTTTT.

V usage is TRBV2 and J usage is TRBJ2-3; D gene uncertain. The CDR3 is 12 amino acids. Trimming stripped 4 bases from V and 6 bases from J, with 8 bases between. Germline values: CDR1 SNHLY, CDR2 FYNNEI. The CDR3 protein is CASSGGVDTQYF. CDR3 DNA sequence: TGTGCCAGCAGTGGAGGCGTGGATACGCAGTATTTT.

The chain joins TRBV15 to TRBJ1-5; D call uncertain. The CDR3 runs to 14 residues. V was pared by 4 bases and J by 4 bases, with 11 bases between. Germline CDR1 is LNHNV and CDR2 is YYDKDF (reference sequence). The CDR3 loop reads CATSTRAINQPQHF. As DNA, the CDR3 is TGTGCCACCAGCACTCGAGCAATAAATCAGCCCCAGCATTTT.

The V call is TRBV5-1, the J call TRBJ1-1; 10 bases line up with TRBD1. CDR3 length: 16 residues. Trimming removed 6 bases from V and 3 bases from J; junction bases left unmatched: 11. Germline V lookup: CDR1 SGHRS, CDR2 YFSETQ. The DNA for the CDR3 is TGCGCCAGCACCGCAAACCGACAGGGGGCGGACACTGAAGCTTTCTTT. Amino acid sequence: CASTANRQGADTEAFF. Using reference TRBV5-1 and TRBJ1-1 for the parts outside the CDR3, the full variable domain is KAGVTQTPRYLIKTRGQQVTLSCSPISGHRSVSWYQQTPGQGLQFLFEYFSETQRNKGNFPGRFSGRQFSNSRSEMNVSTLELGDSALYLCASTANRQGADTEAFFGQGTRLTVV.

This chain links TRBV28 with TRBJ2-7; D gene ambiguous. Looked up from germline, CDR1 is MDHEN and CDR2 is SYDVKM. V lost 6 bases and J 5 bases, leaving 11 bases between the germline ends. The CDR3 sequence is 12 residues long. CDR3 in DNA: TGTGCCAGCAGCCTTATGAGGCACGAGCAGTACTTC. It specifies CASSLMRHEQYF.

This chain uses TRBV5-1 with TRBJ2-7, with 8 bases lining up with TRBD2. The trim removed 0 bases at V and 3 bases at J, leaving 8 bases unmatched. Germline-derived CDR1 and CDR2 are SGHRS and YFSETQ. There are 16 residues in the CDR3. CDR3 nucleotide sequence: TGCGCCAGCAGCTTGGCCTGGGGACTAGAGGACTACGAGCAGTACTTC. Protein: CASSLAWGLEDYEQYF.

In regard to this clone: Other DNA sequences in the same sample also yield this CDR3. This chain connects TRBV7-9 to TRBJ2-7; perhaps D is TRBD1 or TRBD2 (5 bases each). The germline gives CDR1 SEHNR, CDR2 FQNEAQ (reference sequence). Trimming removed 8 bases from V and 1 base from J, with 9 bases in between. This CDR3 contains 12 residues. The CDR3 sequence is CASLGDSYEQYF. The CDR3 DNA reads as TGTGCCAGCCTGGGGGATTCCTACGAGCAGTACTTC. Variable domain in full (rest from reference TRBV7-9 and TRBJ2-7): DTGVSQNPRHKITKRGQNVTFRCDPISEHNRLYWYRQTLGQGPEFLTYFQNEAQLEKSRLLSDRFSAERPKGSFSTLEIQRTEQGDSAMYLCASLGDSYEQYFGPGTRLTVT.

V gene TRBV7-3 combines with J gene TRBJ2-3, with 12 bases lining up with TRBD2. The V and J ends lost 6 bases and 4 bases, in that order; junction bases with no gene match: 5. This CDR3 comprises 15 residues. CDR1 is SGHTA, CDR2 FQGTGA, per germline. The CDR3 is CASSPSGGAADTQYF. The CDR3 DNA reads TGTGCCAGCAGTCCTAGCGGGGGGGCCGCAGATACGCAGTATTTT.

A single count supports this clone. The rearrangement joins TRBV9 to TRBJ2-6; a possible D gene is TRBD1 (6 bases). The CDR3 consists of 18 residues. V was cut by 6 bases and J by 0 bases, with 19 bases left in between. The V gene's germline CDR1 is SGDLS and CDR2 YYNGEE. CDR3 DNA: TGTGCCAGCAACGCGCCGGGACAAACTCCCTCTGGGGCCAACGTCCTGACTTTC. This gives the protein CASNAPGQTPSGANVLTF.

This chain uses TRBV6-5 with TRBJ1-1; D is unresolved. The V gene lost 7 bases and the J gene lost 1 base, with 10 bases spanning the gap. The CDR3 has 13 amino acids. Germline loops: CDR1 MNHEY, CDR2 SVGAGI. In DNA form, the CDR3 reads TGTGCCAGCACAGGCATCCCGAACACTGAAGCTTTCTTT. It translates to CASTGIPNTEAFF.

This clone was found once. This rearrangement joins TRBV9 to TRBJ2-2, with D perhaps given as TRBD1 or TRBD2 (5 bases each). CDR1 and CDR2 from the germline V gene are SGDLS and YYNGEE. V lost 0 bases and J 7 bases, leaving 16 bases between the germline ends. The CDR3 loop spans 16 amino acids. The CDR3, as DNA: TGTGCCAGCAGCGTAGCGGGGCGGGTGGCGAGCGGGGAGCTGTTTTTT. Translated: CASSVAGRVASGELFF.

The genes are TRBV11-2 and TRBJ1-1; D unclear. This CDR3 has 13 amino acids. Germline assignment: CDR1 SGHAT and CDR2 FQNNGV. The V end lost 5 bases, the J end lost 7 bases, and 14 bases lay between the germline ends. This CDR3 reads CASSPTGGYEAFF. The CDR3 nucleotides are TGTGCCAGCAGCCCAACCGGCGGGTATGAAGCTTTCTTT.

For this clone: Within the sample, other DNA sequences also encode this same CDR3. The genes are TRBV5-6 and TRBJ2-7, with 8 bases lining up with TRBD1. This CDR3 region has 14 residues. Per the germline V gene, CDR1 is SGHDT and CDR2 is YYEEEE. After removal of 2 bases from V and 2 bases from J, the junction contained 3 bases not matched to a gene. CDR3 residues: CASSFGTGTYEQYF. In DNA, the CDR3 is TGTGCCAGCAGCTTCGGGACAGGAACCTACGAGCAGTACTTC.

This rearrangement joins TRBV19 to TRBJ2-7; D unclear. Trimming took off 3 bases at V and 3 bases at J, with 9 bases between the two ends. Germline assignment: CDR1 LNHDA and CDR2 SQIVND (reference sequence). This CDR3 has 13 residues. In DNA form, the CDR3 reads TGTGCCAGTAGTATTGTCCTTTTCTACGAGCAGTACTTC. It translates to CASSIVLFYEQYF.

V is TRBV28 and J is TRBJ1-6; D might be TRBD1 (5 bases). Germline assignment: CDR1 MDHEN and CDR2 SYDVKM. Trimming took off 1 base at V and 8 bases at J, with 21 bases between the two ends. The CDR3 totals 18 residues. CDR3 DNA: TGTGCCAGCAGTTTATCCATCGGACGGGACTTGGGTGATTCACCCCTCCACTTT. Protein product: CASSLSIGRDLGDSPLHF. Using reference TRBV28 and TRBJ1-6 for the parts outside the CDR3, the full variable domain is DVKVTQSSRYLVKRTGEKVFLECVQDMDHENMFWYRQDPGLGLRLIYFSYDVKMKEKGDIPEGYSVSREKKERFSLILESASTNQTSMYLCASSLSIGRDLGDSPLHFGNGTRLTVT.

This rearrangement joins TRBV10-3 to TRBJ2-1, with 10 bases lining up with TRBD2. This CDR3 is built from 15 residues. Germline values: CDR1 ENHRY, CDR2 SYGVKD. Trimming cost V 6 bases and J 6 bases; bases outside gene matches: 8. The CDR3 DNA reads TGTGCCATCAGAACCGGGACTAGCGAAGGCAATGAGCAGTTCTTC. This encodes CAIRTGTSEGNEQFF.